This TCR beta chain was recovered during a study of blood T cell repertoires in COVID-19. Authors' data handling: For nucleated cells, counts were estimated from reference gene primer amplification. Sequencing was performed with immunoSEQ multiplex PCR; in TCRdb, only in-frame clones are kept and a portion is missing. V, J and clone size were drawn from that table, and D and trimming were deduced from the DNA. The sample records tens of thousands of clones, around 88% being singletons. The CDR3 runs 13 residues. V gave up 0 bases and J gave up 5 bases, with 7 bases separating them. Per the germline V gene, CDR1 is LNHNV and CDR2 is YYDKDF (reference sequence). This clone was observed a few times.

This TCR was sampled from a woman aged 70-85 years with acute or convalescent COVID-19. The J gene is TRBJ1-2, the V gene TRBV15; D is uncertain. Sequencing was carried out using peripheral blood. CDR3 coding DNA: TGTGCCACCAGCAGAGAGGTCCAGTATGGCTACACCTTC. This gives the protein CATSREVQYGYTF. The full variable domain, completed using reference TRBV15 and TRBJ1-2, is DAMVIQNPRYQVTQFGKPVTLSCSQTLNHNVMYWYQQKSSQAPKLLFHYYDKDFNNEADTPDNFQSRRPNTSFCFLDIRSPGLGDTAMYLCATSREVQYGYTFGSGTRLTVV.